This TCR beta chain is drawn from a study of siplizumab effects on memory and regulatory T cells (dated by TCRdb to the late 2010s). Regarding the research as a whole: The effect of the anti-CD2 antibody siplizumab on alloreactive T-cell subsets was examined in allogeneic mixed lymphocyte reactions constructed from human PBMCs. Overall study outcomes, separate from this receptor: Greater diversity appeared to be present in unstimulated naive T cells than in memory T cells, and a substantial contribution to the alloresponse seemed to be made by naive cells. Sequences below about 10^-5 frequency were poorly captured, so only a minor fraction of alloreactive clones could be mapped to unstimulated subsets. Siplizumab significantly lowered the cumulative frequency of alloreactive sequences that could be traced to unstimulated CD4+ memory T cells. In reactions with siplizumab, an average of roughly 70% of mappable alloreactive CD4+ clones were Treg-derived, compared with 25% to 30% in control reactions. Whether proliferating Tregs from siplizumab cultures actually had suppressive function was not functionally confirmed. Roughly 75-96% of proliferating CD4+ or CD8+ clones could not be assigned a naive or memory phenotype.

The library was generated by the immunoSEQ multiplex PCR assay. Each sample had 9 x 10^4 or so TCR templates assayed by the deep sequencing platform. Genomic DNA extracted from sorted T cells was used for TCRbeta CDR3 sequencing. Per the source publication's procedure: Clonal analysis of TCRbeta CDR3 data was done in the R programming language. Alloreactive CD4+ and CD8+ clones were identified by comparing unstimulated samples to CFSE-low samples taken after the reaction. Regulatory or non-regulatory origin was assigned to alloreactive CD4+ clones by matching of sequences to sorted unstimulated Treg and non-Treg repertoires. This is the immuneACCESS table as TCRdb keeps it, with only in-frame sequences that have V and J called. A part of the clones is gone; compared with another copy, unresolved V genes explain less than half, and the rest is unexplained. From that table come the V and J calls and clone size; the DNA was used to work out D and trimming. The sample has under 130,000 clones on record, 85% to 95% of them singletons. The ten top clones hold 0.32% of the sample.

Details on this clone: Its cognate antigen has yet to be identified. No base-level quality is on record; no much larger clone is a single base apart.

TCRbeta CDR3 sequencing was performed on sorted unstimulated T cells and on proliferating T cells recovered from mixed lymphocyte reactions. Fresh whole blood from under 13 HLA-typed healthy donors was used as the source from which PBMCs were isolated. This receptor was taken from a human donor in good health. Specimen: CD4+ T cells sorted from blood.

The nucleotides are TGTGCCAGCAGTCTAGAAGTTGCCTACGAGCAGTACTTC. Translation gives CASSLEVAYEQYF. This chain is built from TRBV2 and TRBJ2-7; the D gene assignment is ambiguous. V is shortened by 5 bases, J by 2 bases, and the region joining them spans 10 bases. The germline V gene sets CDR1 to SNHLY and CDR2 to FYNNEI. Taken from cysteine to phenylalanine, the CDR3 has 13 residues. The kept DNA is CDR3 alone, 39 bases in frame from the first base. Joined to the reference TRBV2 and TRBJ2-7 proteins, this CDR3 gives the full variable domain: EPEVTQTPSHQVTQMGQEVILRCVPISNHLYFYWYRQILGQKVEFLVSFYNNEISEKSEIFDDQFSVERPDGSNFTLKIRSTKLEDSAMYFCASSLEVAYEQYFGPGTRLTVT.